This T cell receptor (beta chain) was sequenced for a study of blood T cell repertoires in COVID-19. Assay used: immunoSEQ multiplex PCR; TCRdb lists only in-frame clones, some missing. Of about 45,000 clones listed, approximately 91% are singletons. V dropped 0 bases and J dropped 7; count of bases not matched to a gene: 6. In germline, CDR1 is SGDLS, CDR2 YYNGEE. The CDR3 is 14 residues long. Sequenced material: peripheral blood. The genes are TRBV9 and TRBJ2-7; 8 nucleotides agree with TRBD1. The receptor comes from a human donor in a cohort sampled during active COVID-19. The CDR3: CASSVGTGPREQYF. In DNA form, the CDR3 reads TGTGCCAGCAGCGTAGGGACAGGGCCTAGGGAGCAGTACTTC.